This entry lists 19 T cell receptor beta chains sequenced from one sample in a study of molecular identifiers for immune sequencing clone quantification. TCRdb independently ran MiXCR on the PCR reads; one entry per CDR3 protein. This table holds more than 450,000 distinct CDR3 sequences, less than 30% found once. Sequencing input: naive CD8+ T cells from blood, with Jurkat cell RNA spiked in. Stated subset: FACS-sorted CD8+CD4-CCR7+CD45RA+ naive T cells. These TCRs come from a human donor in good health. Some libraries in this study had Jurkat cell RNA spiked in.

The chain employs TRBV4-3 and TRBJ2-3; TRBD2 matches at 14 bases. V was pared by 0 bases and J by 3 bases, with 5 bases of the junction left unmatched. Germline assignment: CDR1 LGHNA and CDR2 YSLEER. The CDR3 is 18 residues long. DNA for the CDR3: TGCGCCAGCAGCCAAGATCCCAGGACTAGCGGGGGGACAGATACGCAGTATTTT. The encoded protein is CASSQDPRTSGGTDTQYF.

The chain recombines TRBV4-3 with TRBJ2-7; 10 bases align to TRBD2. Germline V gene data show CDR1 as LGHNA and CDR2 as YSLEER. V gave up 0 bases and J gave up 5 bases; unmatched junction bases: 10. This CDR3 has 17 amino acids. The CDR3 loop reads CASSQDRASGSFDEQYF. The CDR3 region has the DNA TGCGCCAGCAGCCAAGATAGGGCTAGCGGGAGTTTCGACGAGCAGTACTTC.

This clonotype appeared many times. The CDR3 region is CASSLVIGQNYEQYF. The CDR3 coding sequence is TGTGCCAGCAGCTTAGTCATCGGCCAGAACTACGAGCAGTACTTC. The rearrangement uses TRBV7-9 and TRBJ2-7, with D unresolved. Between the trimmed V and J ends, which lost 1 base and 3 bases, there was a span of 13 bases. There are 15 residues in the CDR3. Germline loops: CDR1 SEHNR, CDR2 FQNEAQ (reference sequence).

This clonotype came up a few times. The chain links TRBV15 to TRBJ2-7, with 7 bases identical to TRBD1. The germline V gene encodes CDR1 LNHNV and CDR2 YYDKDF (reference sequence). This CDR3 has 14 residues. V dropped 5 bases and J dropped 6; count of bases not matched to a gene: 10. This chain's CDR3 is CATSSWTGAAEQYF. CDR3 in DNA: TGTGCCACCAGCTCCTGGACAGGAGCTGCCGAGCAGTACTTC.

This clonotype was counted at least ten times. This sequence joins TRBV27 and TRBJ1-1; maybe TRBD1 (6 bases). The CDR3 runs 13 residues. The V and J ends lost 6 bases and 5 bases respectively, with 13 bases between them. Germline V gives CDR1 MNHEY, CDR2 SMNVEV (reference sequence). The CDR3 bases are TGTGCCAGCAGGTTACAGGGTTTGACTGAAGCTTTCTTT. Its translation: CASRLQGLTEAFF.

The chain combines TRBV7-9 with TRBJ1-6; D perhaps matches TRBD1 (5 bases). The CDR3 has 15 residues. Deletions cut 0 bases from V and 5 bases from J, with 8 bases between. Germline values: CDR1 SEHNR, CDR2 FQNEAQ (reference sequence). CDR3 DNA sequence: TGTGCCAGCAGCTTAGCGGGGGGGGATAATTCACCCCTCCACTTT. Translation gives CASSLAGGDNSPLHF.

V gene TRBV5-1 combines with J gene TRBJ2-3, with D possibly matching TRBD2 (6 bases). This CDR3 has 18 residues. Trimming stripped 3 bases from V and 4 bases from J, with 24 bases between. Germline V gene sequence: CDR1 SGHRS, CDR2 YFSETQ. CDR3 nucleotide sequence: TGCGCCAGCAGCTCGGAAGGGTACGGGATGGTAGCGGCAGATACGCAGTATTTT. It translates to CASSSEGYGMVAADTQYF.

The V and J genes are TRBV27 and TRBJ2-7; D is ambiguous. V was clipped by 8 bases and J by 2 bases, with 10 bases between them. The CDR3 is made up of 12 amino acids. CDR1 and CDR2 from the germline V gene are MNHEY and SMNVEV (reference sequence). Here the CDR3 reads CASRGPAYEQYF. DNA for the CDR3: TGTGCCAGCCGTGGACCGGCCTACGAGCAGTACTTC.

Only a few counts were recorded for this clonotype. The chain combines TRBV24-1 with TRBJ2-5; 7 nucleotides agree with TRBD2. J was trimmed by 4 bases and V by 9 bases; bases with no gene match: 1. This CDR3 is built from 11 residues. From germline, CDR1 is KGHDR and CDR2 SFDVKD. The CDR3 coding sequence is TGTGCCACCGCTAGCGGAGAGACCCAGTACTTC. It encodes CATASGETQYF.

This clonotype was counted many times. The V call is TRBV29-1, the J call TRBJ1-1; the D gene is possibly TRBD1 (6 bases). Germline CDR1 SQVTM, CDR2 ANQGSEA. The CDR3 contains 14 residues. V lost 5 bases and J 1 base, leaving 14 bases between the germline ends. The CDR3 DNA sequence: TGCAGCGTTTATACAGGGAGAGGGAACACTGAAGCTTTCTTT. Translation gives CSVYTGRGNTEAFF.

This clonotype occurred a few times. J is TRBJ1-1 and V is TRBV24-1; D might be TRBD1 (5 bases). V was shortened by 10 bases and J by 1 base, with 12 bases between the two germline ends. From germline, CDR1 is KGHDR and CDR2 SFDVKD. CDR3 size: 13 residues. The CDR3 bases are TGTGCCACGAGAGGAGGGACGAACACTGAAGCTTTCTTT. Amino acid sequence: CATRGGTNTEAFF.

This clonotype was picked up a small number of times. The CDR3 DNA follows: TGTGCCAGCAGCGCCGGGGGGAGCGGCAAAAACATTCAGTACTTC. Translated: CASSAGGSGKNIQYF. This rearrangement joins TRBV7-9 to TRBJ2-4, with 7 positions matching TRBD2. CDR3 size: 15 residues. The germline gives CDR1 SEHNR, CDR2 FQNEAQ (reference sequence). The junction had 7 bases not matched to a gene; V was cut back by 5 bases and J by 3 bases.

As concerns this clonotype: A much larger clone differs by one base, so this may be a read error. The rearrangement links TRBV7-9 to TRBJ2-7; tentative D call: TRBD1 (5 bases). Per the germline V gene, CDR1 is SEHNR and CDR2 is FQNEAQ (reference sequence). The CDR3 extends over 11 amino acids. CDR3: CACSTGQEQYF. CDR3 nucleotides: TGTGCCTGCAGCACCGGACAAGAGCAGTACTTC. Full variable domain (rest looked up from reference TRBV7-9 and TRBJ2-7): DTGVSQNPRHKITKRGQNVTFRCDPISEHNRLYWYRQTLGQGPEFLTYFQNEAQLEKSRLLSDRFSAERPKGSFSTLEIQRTEQGDSAMYLCACSTGQEQYFGPGTRLTVT.

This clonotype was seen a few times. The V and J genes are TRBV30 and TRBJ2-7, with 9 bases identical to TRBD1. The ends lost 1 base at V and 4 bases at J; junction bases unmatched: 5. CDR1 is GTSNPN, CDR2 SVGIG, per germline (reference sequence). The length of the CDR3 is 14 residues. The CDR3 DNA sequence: TGTGCCTGGAGTGCGGGACAGGGTACTTACGAGCAGTACTTC. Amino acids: CAWSAGQGTYEQYF. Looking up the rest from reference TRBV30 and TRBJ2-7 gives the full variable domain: SQTIHQWPATLVQPVGSPLSLECTVEGTSNPNLYWYRQAAGRGLQLLFYSVGIGQISSEVPQNLSASRPQDRQFILSSKKLLLSDSGFYLCAWSAGQGTYEQYFGPGTRLTVT.

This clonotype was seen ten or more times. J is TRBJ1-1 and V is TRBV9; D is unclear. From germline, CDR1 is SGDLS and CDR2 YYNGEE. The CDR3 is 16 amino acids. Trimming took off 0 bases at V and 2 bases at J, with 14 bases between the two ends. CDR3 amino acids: CASSVEGYHPNTEAFF. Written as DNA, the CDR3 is TGTGCCAGCAGCGTAGAAGGGTACCATCCCAACACTGAAGCTTTCTTT.

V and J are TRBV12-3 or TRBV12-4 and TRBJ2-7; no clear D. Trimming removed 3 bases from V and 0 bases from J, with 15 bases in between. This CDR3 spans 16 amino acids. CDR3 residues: CASSFSPDSSSYEQYF. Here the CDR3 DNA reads TGTGCCAGCAGTTTTTCGCCGGATTCGAGCTCCTACGAGCAGTACTTC.

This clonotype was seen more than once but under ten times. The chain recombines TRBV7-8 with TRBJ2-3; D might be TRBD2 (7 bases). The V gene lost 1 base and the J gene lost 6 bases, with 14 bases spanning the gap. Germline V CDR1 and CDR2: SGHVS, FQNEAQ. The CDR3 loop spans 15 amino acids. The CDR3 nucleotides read TGTGCCAGCAGCTTAGGGGGGGGCCTTATGGATACGCAGTATTTT. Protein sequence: CASSLGGGLMDTQYF.

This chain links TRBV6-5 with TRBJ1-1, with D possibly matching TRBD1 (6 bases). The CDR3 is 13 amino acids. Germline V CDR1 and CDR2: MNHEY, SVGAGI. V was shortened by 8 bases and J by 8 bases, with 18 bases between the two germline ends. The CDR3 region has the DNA TGTGCCAGCTCCACGACAGGCCAACCCGAAGCTTTCTTT. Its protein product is CASSTTGQPEAFF.

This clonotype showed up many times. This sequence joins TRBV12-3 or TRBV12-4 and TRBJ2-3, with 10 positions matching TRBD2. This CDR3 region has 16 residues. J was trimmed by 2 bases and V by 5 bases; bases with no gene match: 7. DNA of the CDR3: TGTGCCAGCAGTCTCCAACTAGCGGGGCTCACAGATACGCAGTATTTT. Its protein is CASSLQLAGLTDTQYF.